This T cell receptor beta chain was identified during a study of cytomegalovirus exposure and HLA in healthy donors. Broader study findings: According to a subsequent analysis, TCR clusters identified in the first cohort showed a tendency to co-occur across the 120 or so validation repertoires. There were 150 or so TCR beta chains listed as cytomegalovirus-associated.

The donors were in the approximately 130-subject validation cohort; that cohort was separate from the roughly 730-subject first cohort. Between the trimmed V and J ends, which lost 8 bases and 7 bases, there was a span of 15 bases. Germline CDR1 MNHEY, CDR2 SVGAGI. CDR3 length: 13 residues. The table came from immunoSEQ multiplex PCR; TCRdb's copy has only in-frame clones and leaves some out. The sample carries hundreds of thousands of clones, around 89% recorded once. Details on this clone: The target antigen is unknown.

The sample comprised PBMCs. The source is a woman aged 18-29 years in good health and CMV-seronegative. The chain joins TRBV6-5 to TRBJ1-5; D remains unclear. DNA for the CDR3: TGTGCCAGCTATACTGCCCCCGAGCAGCCCCAGCATTTT. Translating gives CASYTAPEQPQHF.